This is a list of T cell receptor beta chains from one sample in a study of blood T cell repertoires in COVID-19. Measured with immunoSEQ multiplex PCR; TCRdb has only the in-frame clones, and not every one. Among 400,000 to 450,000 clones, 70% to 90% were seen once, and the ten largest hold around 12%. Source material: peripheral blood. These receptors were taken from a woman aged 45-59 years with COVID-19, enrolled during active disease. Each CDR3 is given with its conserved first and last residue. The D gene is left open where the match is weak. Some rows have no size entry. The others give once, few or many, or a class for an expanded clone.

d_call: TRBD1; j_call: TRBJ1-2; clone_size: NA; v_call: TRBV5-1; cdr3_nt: TGCGCCAGCAGACCGACAGGGGACGGCTATGGCTACACCTTC; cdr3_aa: CASRPTGDGYGYTF
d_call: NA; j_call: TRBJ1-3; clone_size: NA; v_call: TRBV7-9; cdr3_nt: TGTGCCAGCAGCTTAGGGAGCCGCTCTGGAAACACCATATATTTT; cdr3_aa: CASSLGSRSGNTIYF
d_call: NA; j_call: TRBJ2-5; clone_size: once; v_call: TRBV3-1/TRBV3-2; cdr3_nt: TGTGCCAGCAGCACATCCCTTCAGCGGCAAGAGACCCAGTACTTC; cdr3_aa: CASSTSLQRQETQYF
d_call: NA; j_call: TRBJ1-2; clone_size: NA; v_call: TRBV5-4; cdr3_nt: TGTGCCAGCAGCTTGGCACGTGGGGCCTATGGCTACACCTTC; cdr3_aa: CASSLARGAYGYTF
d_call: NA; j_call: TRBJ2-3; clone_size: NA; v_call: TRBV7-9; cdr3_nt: TGTGCCAGCAGCTTAGCGCTGGGGCCAGCAGATACGCAGTATTTT; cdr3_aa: CASSLALGPADTQYF
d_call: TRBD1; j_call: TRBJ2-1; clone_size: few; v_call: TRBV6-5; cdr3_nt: TGTGCCGCTGGGACAGGGGGGCTGAATGAGCAGTTCTTC; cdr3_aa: CAAGTGGLNEQFF
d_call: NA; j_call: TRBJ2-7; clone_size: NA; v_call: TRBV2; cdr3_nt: TGTGCCAGCAGTGTAGGAGCCGGAGATTACGAGCAGTACTTC; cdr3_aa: CASSVGAGDYEQYF
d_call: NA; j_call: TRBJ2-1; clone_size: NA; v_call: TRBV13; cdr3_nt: TGTGCCAGCAGCTTAGGCCTGCGGAGCTACAATGAGCAGTTCTTC; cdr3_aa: CASSLGLRSYNEQFF
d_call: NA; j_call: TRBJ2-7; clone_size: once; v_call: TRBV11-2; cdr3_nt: TGTGCCAGCAGTTCATATAGCGGTTCCTACGAGCAGTACTTC; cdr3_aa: CASSSYSGSYEQYF
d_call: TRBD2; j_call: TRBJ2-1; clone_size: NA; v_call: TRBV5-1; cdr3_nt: TGCGCCAGCAGCGTAGCGGGGAGCTCCTACAATGAGCAGTTCTTC; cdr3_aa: CASSVAGSSYNEQFF
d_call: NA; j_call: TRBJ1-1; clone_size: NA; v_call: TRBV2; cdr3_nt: TGTGCCAGCAAGATTCAGGGTGTGAGTGGCACTGAAGCTTTCTTT; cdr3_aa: CASKIQGVSGTEAFF
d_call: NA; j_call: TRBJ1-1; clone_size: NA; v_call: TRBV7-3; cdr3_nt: TGTGCCAGCAGCTCTCAGCCGGGGGAGGCTTTCTTT; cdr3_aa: CASSSQPGEAFF
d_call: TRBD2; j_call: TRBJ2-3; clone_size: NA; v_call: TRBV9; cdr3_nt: TGTGCCAGCAGCCCCTCGGGACTAGCGGGGAGCACAGATACGCAGTATTTT; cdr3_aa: CASSPSGLAGSTDTQYF
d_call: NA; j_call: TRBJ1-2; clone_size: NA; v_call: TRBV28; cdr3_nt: TGTGCCAGCAGCCGTGCAGGGCCCAGGGATAATGGCTACACCTTC; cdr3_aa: CASSRAGPRDNGYTF
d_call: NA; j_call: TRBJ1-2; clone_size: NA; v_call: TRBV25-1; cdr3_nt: TGTGCCAGCAGTGCCATCGGGGATTTGGACTATGGCTACACCTTC; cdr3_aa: CASSAIGDLDYGYTF
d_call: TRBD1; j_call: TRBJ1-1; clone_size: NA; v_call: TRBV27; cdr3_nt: TGTGCCAGCAGTTTAGACAGGGTTTCAGCTCGAGCTTTCTTT; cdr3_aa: CASSLDRVSARAFF
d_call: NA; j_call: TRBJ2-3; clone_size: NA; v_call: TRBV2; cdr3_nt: TGTGCCAGCAGGGCATCCAGGGGTGGAGATACGCAGTATTTT; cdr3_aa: CASRASRGGDTQYF
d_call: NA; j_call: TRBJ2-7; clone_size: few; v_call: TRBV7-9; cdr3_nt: TGTGCCAGCAGCTTATACAGGGATTCCGGCGAGCAGTACTTC; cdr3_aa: CASSLYRDSGEQYF
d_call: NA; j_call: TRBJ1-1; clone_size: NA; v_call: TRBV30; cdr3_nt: TGTGCCTGCAACAGGGTCACTGAAGCTTTCTTT; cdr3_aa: CACNRVTEAFF
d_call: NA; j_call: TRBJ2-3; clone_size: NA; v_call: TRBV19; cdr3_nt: TGTGCCAGTAGTAATCAGAACACAGATACGCAGTATTTT; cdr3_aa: CASSNQNTDTQYF
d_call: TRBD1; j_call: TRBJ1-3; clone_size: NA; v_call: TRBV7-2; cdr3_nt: TGTGCCAGCAGGTCGACAGGGGGCGGAAACACCATATATTTT; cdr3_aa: CASRSTGGGNTIYF
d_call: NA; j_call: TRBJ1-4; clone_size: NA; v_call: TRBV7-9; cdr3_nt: TGTGCCAGCAGCCCCGGGAATAATGGCGAAAAACTGTTTTTT; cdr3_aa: CASSPGNNGEKLFF
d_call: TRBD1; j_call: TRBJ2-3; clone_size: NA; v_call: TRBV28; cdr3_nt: TGTGCCAGCAGTCCACAGGGACAGGGGCTTACGTCGGATACGCAGTATTTT; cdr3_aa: CASSPQGQGLTSDTQYF
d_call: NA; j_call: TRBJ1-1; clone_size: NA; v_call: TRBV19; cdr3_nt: TGTGCCAGTAGTATTTCTCGAGGGAACACTGAAGCTTTCTTT; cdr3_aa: CASSISRGNTEAFF
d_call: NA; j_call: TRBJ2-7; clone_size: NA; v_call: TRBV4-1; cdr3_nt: TGCGCCAGCAGCCAAGCGACAGACTCCTACGAGCAGTACTTC; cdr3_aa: CASSQATDSYEQYF
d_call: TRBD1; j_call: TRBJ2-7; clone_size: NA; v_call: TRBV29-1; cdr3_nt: TGCAGCGTTGAAAGTGTCAGGGACAGTTCCTACGAGCAGTACTTC; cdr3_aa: CSVESVRDSSYEQYF
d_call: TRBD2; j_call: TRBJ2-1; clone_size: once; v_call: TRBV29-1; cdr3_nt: TGCAGCTTTATAGCGGGGGACGAAAATGAGCAGTTCTTC; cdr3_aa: CSFIAGDENEQFF
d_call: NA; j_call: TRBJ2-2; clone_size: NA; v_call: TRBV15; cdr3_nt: TGTGCCACCAGCAAAGGTGGAGGGACGATCGGGGAGCTGTTTTTT; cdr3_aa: CATSKGGGTIGELFF
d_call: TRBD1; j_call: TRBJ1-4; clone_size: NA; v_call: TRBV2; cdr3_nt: TGTGCCAGCAGTCCCCCGGGACAGGGCGGCGAAAAACTGTTTTTT; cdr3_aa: CASSPPGQGGEKLFF
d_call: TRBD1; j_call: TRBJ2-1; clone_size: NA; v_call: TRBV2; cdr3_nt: TGTGCCAGCAGGGATAACAGGGGGATCTACAATGAGCAGTTCTTC; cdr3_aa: CASRDNRGIYNEQFF
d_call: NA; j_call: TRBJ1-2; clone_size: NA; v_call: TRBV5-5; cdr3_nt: TGTGCCAGCAGCTTGGCCGGCGGCAATGGCTACACCTTC; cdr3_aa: CASSLAGGNGYTF
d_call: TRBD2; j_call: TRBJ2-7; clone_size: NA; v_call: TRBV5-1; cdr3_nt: TGCGCCAGCAGCTTGACTAGCGGTCGAAGCTCCTACGAGCAGTACTTC; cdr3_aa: CASSLTSGRSSYEQYF
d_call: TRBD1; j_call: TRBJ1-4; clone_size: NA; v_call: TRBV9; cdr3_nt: TGTGCCAGCAGCGGACAGGGGTCAACTAATGAAAAACTGTTTTTT; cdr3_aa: CASSGQGSTNEKLFF
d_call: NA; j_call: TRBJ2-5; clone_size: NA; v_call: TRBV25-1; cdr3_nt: TGTGCCAGCAAGGGGCAAGAGACCCAGTACTTC; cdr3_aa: CASKGQETQYF
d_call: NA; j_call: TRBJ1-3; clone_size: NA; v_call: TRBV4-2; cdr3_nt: TGTGCCAGCAGCCCGGGGTGGGGAAACACCATATATTTT; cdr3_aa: CASSPGWGNTIYF
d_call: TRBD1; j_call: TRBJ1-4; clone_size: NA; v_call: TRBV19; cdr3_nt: TGTGCCAGTAGTCTTCGGACAGGGACGGGCGAAAAACTGTTTTTT; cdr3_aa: CASSLRTGTGEKLFF
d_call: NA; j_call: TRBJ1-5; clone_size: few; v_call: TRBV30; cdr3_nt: TGTGCCTGGAATGTAGGTGTCGTTAGCTTTAGCAATCAGCCCCAGCATTTT; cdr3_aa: CAWNVGVVSFSNQPQHF
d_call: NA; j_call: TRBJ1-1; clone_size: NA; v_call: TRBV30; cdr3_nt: TGTGCCTGGAATGGGGGGGCGAAGGCTTTCTTT; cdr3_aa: CAWNGGAKAFF
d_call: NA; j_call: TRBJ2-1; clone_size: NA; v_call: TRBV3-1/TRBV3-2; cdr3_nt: TGTGCCAGCAGCCAAGAACCGCGCATTTACAATGAGCAGTTCTTC; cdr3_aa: CASSQEPRIYNEQFF
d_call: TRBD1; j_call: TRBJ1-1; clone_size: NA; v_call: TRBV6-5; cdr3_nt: TGTGCCAGCAAACTCGGACAGGGAAATCCTGAAGCTTTCTTT; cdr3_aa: CASKLGQGNPEAFF
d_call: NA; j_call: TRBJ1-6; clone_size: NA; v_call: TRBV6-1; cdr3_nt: TGTGCCAGCAGTGAGACAGCCAGGACACCCCTCCACTTT; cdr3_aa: CASSETARTPLHF
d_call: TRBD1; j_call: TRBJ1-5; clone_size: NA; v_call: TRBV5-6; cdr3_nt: TGTGCCAGCAGCCTTACAGGGGGAAGTCAGCCCCAGCATTTT; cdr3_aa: CASSLTGGSQPQHF
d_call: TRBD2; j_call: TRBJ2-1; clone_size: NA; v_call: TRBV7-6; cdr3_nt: TGTGCCAGCAGCCGGACTAGCGGGGCATACAATGAGCAGTTCTTC; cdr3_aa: CASSRTSGAYNEQFF
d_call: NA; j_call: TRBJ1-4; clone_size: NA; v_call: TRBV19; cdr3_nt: TGTGCCAGTACCCCCCTAGCGGGGGCGACGACTAATGAAAAACTGTTTTTT; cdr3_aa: CASTPLAGATTNEKLFF
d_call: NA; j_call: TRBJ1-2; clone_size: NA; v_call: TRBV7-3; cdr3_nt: TGTGCCAGCAGCTTAACTGGAGGCCCCTGGGGTGGCTACACCTTC; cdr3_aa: CASSLTGGPWGGYTF
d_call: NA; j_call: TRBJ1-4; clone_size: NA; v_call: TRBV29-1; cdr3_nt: TGCAGCGCGAGAGGACAGAGCAATGAAAAACTGTTTTTT; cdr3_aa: CSARGQSNEKLFF
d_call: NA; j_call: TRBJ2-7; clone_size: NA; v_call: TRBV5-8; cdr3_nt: TGTGCCAGCAGCTTGGCCCCCGGGTACGAGCAGTACTTC; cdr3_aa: CASSLAPGYEQYF
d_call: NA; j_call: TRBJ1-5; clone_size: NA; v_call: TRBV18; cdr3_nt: TGTGCCAGCTCATCTACAGGAGATCAGCCCCAGCATTTT; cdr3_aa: CASSSTGDQPQHF
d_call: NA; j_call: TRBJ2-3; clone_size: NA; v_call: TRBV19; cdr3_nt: TGTGCCAGTAGTATCGATGCGGAAGATACGCAGTATTTT; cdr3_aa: CASSIDAEDTQYF
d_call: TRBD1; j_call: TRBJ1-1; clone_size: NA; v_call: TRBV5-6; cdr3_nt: TGTGCCAGCAGCATGGACAGGAGAACTGAAGCTTTCTTT; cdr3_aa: CASSMDRRTEAFF